A selection of T cell receptor beta chains follows, all from one sample in a study of T cells expressing NK-cell markers. Reanalyzing the 5' RACE reads, TCRdb keeps one entry per CDR3 protein, without DNA. The listing records roughly 450,000 distinct CDR3 sequences. Sequencing used blood T cells: a sorted CD56 or NKG2C T cell subset, CD4+ or CD8+ T cells, or bulk PBMC T cells (not recorded which). The receptors originated from a woman aged 45 to 65 in good health. Each CDR3 is given with its conserved first and last residue.

>TRBV12-3/TRBV12-4|TRBJ1-1
CASSPRTGPGAFF
>TRBV4-1|TRBJ2-2
CASSQVKGGELFF
>TRBV24-1|TRBJ2-5
CATSDFVGGVKGETQYF
>TRBV4-1|TRBJ2-4
CASSQEDGLAKNIQYF
>TRBV28|TRBJ2-1
CASSLSTLGGHEQFF
>TRBV7-8|TRBJ2-1
CASSPRFRREGLNEQFF
>TRBV10-2|TRBJ2-5
CASSGGFSQYF
>TRBV10-3|TRBJ2-2
CAISAQPLTGNTGELFF
>TRBV5-1|TRBJ1-2
CASSFDRDYGYTF
>TRBV4-1|TRBJ2-7
CASSQDYQGSRYEQYF